Detailed here is one T cell receptor beta chain. With a much larger clone just one base away, this may be a read error. V lost 1 base and J lost 3; bases outside the gene matches: 5. CDR3 length: 16 residues. Germline V CDR1 and CDR2: SGHTA, FQGNSA. It was from 2 million PBMCs stored at -80 C that the unsorted libraries were obtained. MiXCR was run by TCRdb on the 5' RACE reads, yielding one entry per CDR3 protein. The repertoire consists of nearly 60,000 distinct CDR3 sequences, with 3% to 4% occurring once and the leading ten covering roughly 7%. The data were taken from a study of neurological immune-mediated disorders.

Sequenced material: PBMCs. This chain links TRBV7-2 with TRBJ1-3, with 8 bases fitting TRBD1. This clonotype originated in a woman in her fifties or sixties with multiple sclerosis. The CDR3 sequence is CASSLGQTGDGNTIYF. As DNA, the CDR3 is TGTGCCAGCAGCTTAGGCCAGACAGGGGATGGAAACACCATATATTTT.